The 9 T cell receptor beta chains in this list originate from one sample, sequenced in a study of blood T cells in healthy people across ages. Together with a sample-barcoded 5' primer, a J-beta primer mix was included in a second PCR lasting about 7 to 11 cycles. TCRdb used MiXCR to reprocess the 5' RACE reads, holding one entry per CDR3 protein. The data show around 690,000 distinct CDR3 sequences, 58% seen once. The sequencing input was blood. The receptors shown here come from a man aged 60 to 75 in good health.

The chain joins TRBV12-3 or TRBV12-4 to TRBJ2-5, with D uncertain. This CDR3 has 13 residues. Trimming shortened V by 6 bases and J by 7 bases, and 15 bases separated the two germline ends. DNA for the CDR3: TGTGCCAGCAGACAAACCACCGCCGGGACCCAGTACTTC. This codes for CASRQTTAGTQYF.

The genes are TRBV6-5 and TRBJ1-4; 8 bases align to TRBD1. CDR3 length: 15 amino acids. Germline CDR1 and CDR2: MNHEY and SVGAGI. Trimming cost V 2 bases and J 8 bases; bases outside gene matches: 7. The CDR3 DNA sequence: TGTGCCAGCAGTTACCGCTGGACAGGGCGGGAAAAACTGTTTTTT. Its protein product is CASSYRWTGREKLFF.

The chain has TRBV18 and TRBJ2-1, with D possibly TRBD2 on 6 matching bases. The CDR3 has 13 residues. Germline assignment: CDR1 KGHSH and CDR2 LQKENI. V was shortened by 3 bases and J by 8 bases, with 11 bases between the two germline ends. The CDR3: CASSPLAIYEQFF. The CDR3 DNA is TGTGCCAGCTCACCGCTAGCGATATATGAGCAGTTCTTC.

This clonotype occurred a few times. This chain uses TRBV6-1 with TRBJ1-6; D gene uncertain. CDR3 length equals 15 residues. Trimming cost V 1 base and J 0 bases, with 4 bases left between them. Germline CDR1 reads MNHNS; CDR2 reads SASEGT. Written as DNA, the CDR3 is TGTGCCAGCAGTGAAGGGAGCTCCTATAATTCACCCCTCCACTTT. Translated, it gives CASSEGSSYNSPLHF.

This clonotype turned up a few times. This chain connects TRBV4-1 to TRBJ2-5; unclear D gene. Germline loops: CDR1 MGHRA, CDR2 YSYEKL. This CDR3 has 14 amino acids. V lost 1 base and J lost 2, with 8 bases in between. The CDR3 coding sequence is TGCGCCAGCAGCCAAGGTCCACAGCAAGAGACCCAGTACTTC. This sequence encodes CASSQGPQQETQYF.

The CDR3 loop reads CASSPPGGTYEQYF. For the CDR3, the DNA is TGTGCCAGCAGTCCCCCAGGGGGGACCTACGAGCAGTACTTC. The rearrangement joins TRBV12-3 or TRBV12-4 to TRBJ2-7, with D possibly being TRBD1 (7 bases). This CDR3 is 14 amino acids long. Trimming cost V 5 bases and J 2 bases, with 13 bases left between them.

The chain combines TRBV7-2 with TRBJ2-4, with 8 bases identical to TRBD2. The tail of the sequence fits TRBJ2-5 better, so the J call may be wrong. This CDR3 comprises 14 residues. CDR1 and CDR2 from the germline V gene are SGHTA and FQGNSA. The CDR3 coding sequence is TGTGCCAGCAGCTCCCGGGAGGGGCTGGGGACCCAGTACTTC. Translated, it gives CASSSREGLGTQYF.

This clonotype was observed a few times. This chain links TRBV3-1 with TRBJ2-1, with TRBD1 matching over 7 bases. This CDR3 spans 14 amino acids. V gave up 1 base and J gave up 8 bases; unmatched junction bases: 5. Germline V gene lookup returns CDR1 LGHDT and CDR2 YNNKEL (reference sequence). DNA for the CDR3: TGTGCCAGCAGCCAAGGACAGGGAAGCGATGAGCAGTTCTTC. It codes for CASSQGQGSDEQFF.

This clonotype was counted many times. The chain employs TRBV5-1 and TRBJ2-1; 10 bases fit TRBD2. This CDR3 has 15 amino acids. Trimming cost V 0 bases and J 8 bases; bases outside gene matches: 5. Germline CDR1 and CDR2: SGHRS and YFSETQ. The chain's CDR3 is CASSLGLAGGDEQFF. The DNA of the CDR3 is TGCGCCAGCAGCTTGGGACTAGCGGGCGGCGATGAGCAGTTCTTC.